This TCR beta chain was recovered during a study of blood T cells in healthy people across ages. A second PCR of 7 to 11 cycles used a sample-barcoded 5' primer and a J-beta primer mix. Template switching added a 12-random-nucleotide identifier to every cDNA molecule. Every sample produced at least 2.5 million CDR3-containing paired-end reads. A single record per CDR3 protein comes from TCRdb applying MiXCR to the 5' RACE reads. The sample holds roughly 2 million distinct CDR3 sequences; 49% are singletons and the top ten take over 2%. Study observations and caveats: A greater number of naive CD4+ cells and higher diversity distinguished long-lived donors from aged donors.

In terms of origin and age, donors were healthy Caucasian individuals from Russia aged about 6 to 100. Regarding this clonotype: The antigen remains unidentified.

The J segment lost 7 bases and the V segment lost 4 bases, leaving 11 bases of the junction unmatched. CDR1 and CDR2 (germline): SGDLS, YYNGEE. The CDR3 consists of 16 residues. The TCR originated in a woman between 40 and 50 years old in good health. The genes are TRBV9 and TRBJ1-6; TRBD1 agrees at 7 bases. The specimen sequenced was blood. In nucleotides, the CDR3 is TGTGCCAGCAGCCCCCAAGGACAGGTGGGGAATTCACCCCTCCACTTT. Translating it yields CASSPQGQVGNSPLHF.